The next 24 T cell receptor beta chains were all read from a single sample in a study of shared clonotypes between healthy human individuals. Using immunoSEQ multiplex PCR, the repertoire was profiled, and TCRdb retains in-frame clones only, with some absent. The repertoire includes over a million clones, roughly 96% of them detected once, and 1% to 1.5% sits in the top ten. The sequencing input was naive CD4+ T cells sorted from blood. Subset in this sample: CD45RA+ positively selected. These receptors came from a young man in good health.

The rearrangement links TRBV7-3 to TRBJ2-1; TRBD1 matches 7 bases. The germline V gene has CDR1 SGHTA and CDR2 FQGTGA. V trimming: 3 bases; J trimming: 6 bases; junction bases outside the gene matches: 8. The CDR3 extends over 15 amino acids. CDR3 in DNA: TGTGCCAGCAGCTTCGGGGCAGGGGGTGGCAATGAGCAGTTCTTC. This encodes CASSFGAGGGNEQFF.

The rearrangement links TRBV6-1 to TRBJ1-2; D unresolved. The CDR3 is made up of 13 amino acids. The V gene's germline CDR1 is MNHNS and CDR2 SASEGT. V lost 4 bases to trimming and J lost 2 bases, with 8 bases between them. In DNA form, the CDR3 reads TGTGCCAGCAGTGTGGACGGAAACTATGGCTACACCTTC. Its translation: CASSVDGNYGYTF.

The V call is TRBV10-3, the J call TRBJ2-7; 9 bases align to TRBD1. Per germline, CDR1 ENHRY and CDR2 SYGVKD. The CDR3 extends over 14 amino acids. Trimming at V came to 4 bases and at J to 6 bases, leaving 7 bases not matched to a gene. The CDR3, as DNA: TGTGCCATCAGTGCAGGGACAGGGTTAGGCGAGCAGTACTTC. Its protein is CAISAGTGLGEQYF.

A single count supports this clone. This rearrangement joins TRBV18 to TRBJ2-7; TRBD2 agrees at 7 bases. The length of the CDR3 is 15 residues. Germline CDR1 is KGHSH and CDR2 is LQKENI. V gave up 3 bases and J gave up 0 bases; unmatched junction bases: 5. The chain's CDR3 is CASSPLAGLSYEQYF. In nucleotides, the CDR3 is TGTGCCAGCTCACCGTTAGCGGGTCTCTCCTACGAGCAGTACTTC.

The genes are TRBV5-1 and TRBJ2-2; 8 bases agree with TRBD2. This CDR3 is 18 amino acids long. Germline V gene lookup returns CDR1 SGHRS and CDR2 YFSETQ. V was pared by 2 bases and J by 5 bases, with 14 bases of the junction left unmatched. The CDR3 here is CASSFYSSAGGSTGELFF. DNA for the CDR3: TGCGCCAGCAGCTTTTATTCCTCGGCGGGAGGAAGTACCGGGGAGCTGTTTTTT.

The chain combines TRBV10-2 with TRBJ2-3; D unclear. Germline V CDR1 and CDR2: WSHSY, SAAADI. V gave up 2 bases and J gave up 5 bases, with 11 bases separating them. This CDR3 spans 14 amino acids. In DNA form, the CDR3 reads TGCGCCAGCAGTGAGAACTCTAGGGAAGATACGCAGTATTTT. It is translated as CASSENSREDTQYF.

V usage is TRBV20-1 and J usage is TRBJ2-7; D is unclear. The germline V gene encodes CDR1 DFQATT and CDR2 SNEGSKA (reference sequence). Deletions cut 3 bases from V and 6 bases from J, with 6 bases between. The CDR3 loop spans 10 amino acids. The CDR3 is CSASNFEQYF. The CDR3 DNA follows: TGCAGTGCTAGTAACTTCGAGCAGTACTTC.

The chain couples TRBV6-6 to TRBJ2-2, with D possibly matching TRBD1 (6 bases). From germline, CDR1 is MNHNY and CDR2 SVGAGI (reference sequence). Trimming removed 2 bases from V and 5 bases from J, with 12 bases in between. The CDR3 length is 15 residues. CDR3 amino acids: CASSYKQGSTGELFF. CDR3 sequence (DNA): TGTGCCAGCAGTTACAAGCAGGGGAGTACCGGGGAGCTGTTTTTT.

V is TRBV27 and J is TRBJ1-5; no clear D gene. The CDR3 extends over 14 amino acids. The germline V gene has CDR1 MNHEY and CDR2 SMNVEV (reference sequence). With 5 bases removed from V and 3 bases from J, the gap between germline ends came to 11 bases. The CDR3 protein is CASSPAVDNQPQHF. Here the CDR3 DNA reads TGTGCCAGCAGTCCCGCGGTGGACAATCAGCCCCAGCATTTT.

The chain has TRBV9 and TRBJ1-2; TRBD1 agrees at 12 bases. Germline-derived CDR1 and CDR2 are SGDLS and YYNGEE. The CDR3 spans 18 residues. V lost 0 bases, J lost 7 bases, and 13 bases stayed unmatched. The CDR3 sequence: CASSVGYTPGQGARGYTF. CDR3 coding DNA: TGTGCCAGCAGCGTAGGGTATACCCCGGGACAGGGGGCTCGTGGCTACACCTTC.

CDR3 region: CASSYSREQYF. CDR3 DNA sequence: TGTGCCAGCAGTTACTCGCGCGAGCAGTACTTC. This chain joins TRBV6-6 and TRBJ2-7, with D uncertain. CDR1 is MNHNY, CDR2 SVGAGI, per germline (reference sequence). The germline V and J ends were trimmed by 0 bases and 6 bases, with 3 bases remaining between them. The CDR3 extends over 11 amino acids.

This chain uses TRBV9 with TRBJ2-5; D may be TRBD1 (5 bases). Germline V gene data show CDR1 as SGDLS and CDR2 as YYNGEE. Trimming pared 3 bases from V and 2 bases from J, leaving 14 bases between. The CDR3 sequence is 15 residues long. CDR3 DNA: TGTGCCAGCAGCGCGACAGCAAATATTCAAGAGACCCAGTACTTC. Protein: CASSATANIQETQYF.

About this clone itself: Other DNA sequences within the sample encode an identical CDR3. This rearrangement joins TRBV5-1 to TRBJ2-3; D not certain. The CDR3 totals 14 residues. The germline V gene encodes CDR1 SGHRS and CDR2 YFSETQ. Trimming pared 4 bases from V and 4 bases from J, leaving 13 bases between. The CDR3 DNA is TGCGCCAGCAGCCTGGACCCTGGCGCAGATACGCAGTATTTT. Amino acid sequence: CASSLDPGADTQYF. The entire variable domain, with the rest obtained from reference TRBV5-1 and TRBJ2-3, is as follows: KAGVTQTPRYLIKTRGQQVTLSCSPISGHRSVSWYQQTPGQGLQFLFEYFSETQRNKGNFPGRFSGRQFSNSRSEMNVSTLELGDSALYLCASSLDPGADTQYFGPGTRLTVL.

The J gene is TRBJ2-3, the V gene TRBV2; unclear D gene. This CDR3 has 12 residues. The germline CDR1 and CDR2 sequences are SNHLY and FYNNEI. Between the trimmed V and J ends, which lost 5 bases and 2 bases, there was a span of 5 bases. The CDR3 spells CASSLATDTQYF. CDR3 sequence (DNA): TGTGCCAGCAGTTTGGCCACAGATACGCAGTATTTT.

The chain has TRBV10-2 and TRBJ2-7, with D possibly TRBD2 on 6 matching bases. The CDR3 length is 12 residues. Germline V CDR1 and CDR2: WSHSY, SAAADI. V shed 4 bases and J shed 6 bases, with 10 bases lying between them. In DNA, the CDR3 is TGCGCCAGCAGTGTGACTAGTTCCGAGCAGTACTTC. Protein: CASSVTSSEQYF.

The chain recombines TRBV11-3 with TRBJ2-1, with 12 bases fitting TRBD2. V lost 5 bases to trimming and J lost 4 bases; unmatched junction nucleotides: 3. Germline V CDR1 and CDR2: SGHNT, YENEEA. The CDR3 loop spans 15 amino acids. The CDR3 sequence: CASSNTSGRYNEQFF. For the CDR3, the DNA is TGTGCCAGCAGCAACACTAGCGGGAGGTACAATGAGCAGTTCTTC.

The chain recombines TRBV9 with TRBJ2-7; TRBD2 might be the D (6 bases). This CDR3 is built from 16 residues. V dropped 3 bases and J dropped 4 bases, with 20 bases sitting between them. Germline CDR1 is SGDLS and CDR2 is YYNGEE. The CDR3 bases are TGTGCCAGCAGCGCGGGGCTGATGGTAGCGGAATACGAGCAGTACTTC. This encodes CASSAGLMVAEYEQYF.

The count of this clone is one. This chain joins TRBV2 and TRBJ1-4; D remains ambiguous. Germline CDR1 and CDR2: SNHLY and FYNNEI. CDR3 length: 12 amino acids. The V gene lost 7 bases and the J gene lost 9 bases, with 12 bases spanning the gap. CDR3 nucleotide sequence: TGTGCCAGCACGCCCGACGAACAAAAACTGTTTTTT. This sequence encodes CASTPDEQKLFF.

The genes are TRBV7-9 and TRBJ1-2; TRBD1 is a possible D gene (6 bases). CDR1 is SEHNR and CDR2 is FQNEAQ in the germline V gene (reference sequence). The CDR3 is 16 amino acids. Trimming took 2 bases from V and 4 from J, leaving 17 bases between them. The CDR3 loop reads CASSLQAGGAGYGYTF. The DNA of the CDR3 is TGTGCCAGCAGCTTACAAGCGGGGGGCGCGGGCTATGGCTACACCTTC. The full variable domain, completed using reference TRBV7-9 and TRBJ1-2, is DTGVSQNPRHKITKRGQNVTFRCDPISEHNRLYWYRQTLGQGPEFLTYFQNEAQLEKSRLLSDRFSAERPKGSFSTLEIQRTEQGDSAMYLCASSLQAGGAGYGYTFGSGTRLTVV.

CDR3 residues: CASSLVAGEFGTQYF. For the CDR3, the DNA is TGTGCCAGCAGCTTAGTGGCGGGAGAATTTGGGACCCAGTACTTC. The chain joins TRBV7-9 to TRBJ2-5, with 7 bases aligning to TRBD2. The V and J ends lost 1 base and 7 bases, in that order; junction bases with no gene match: 9. The CDR3 spans 15 residues. The germline gives CDR1 SEHNR, CDR2 FQNEAQ (reference sequence).

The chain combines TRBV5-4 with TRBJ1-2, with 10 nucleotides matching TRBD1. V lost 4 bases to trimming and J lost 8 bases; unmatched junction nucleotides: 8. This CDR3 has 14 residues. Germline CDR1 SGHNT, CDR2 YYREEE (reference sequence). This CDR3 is CASSRDRGYGGYTF. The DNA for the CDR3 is TGTGCCAGCAGCAGGGACAGGGGATATGGGGGCTACACCTTC.

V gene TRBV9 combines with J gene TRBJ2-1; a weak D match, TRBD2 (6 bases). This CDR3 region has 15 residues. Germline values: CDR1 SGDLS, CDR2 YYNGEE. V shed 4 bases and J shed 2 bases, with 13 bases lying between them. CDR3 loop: CASSSLGGAYNEQFF. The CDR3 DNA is TGTGCCAGCAGCTCCCTGGGAGGAGCCTACAATGAGCAGTTCTTC. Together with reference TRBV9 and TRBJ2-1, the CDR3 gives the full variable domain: DSGVTQTPKHLITATGQRVTLRCSPRSGDLSVYWYQQSLDQGLQFLIQYYNGEERAKGNILERFSAQQFPDLHSELNLSSLELGDSALYFCASSSLGGAYNEQFFGPGTRLTVL.

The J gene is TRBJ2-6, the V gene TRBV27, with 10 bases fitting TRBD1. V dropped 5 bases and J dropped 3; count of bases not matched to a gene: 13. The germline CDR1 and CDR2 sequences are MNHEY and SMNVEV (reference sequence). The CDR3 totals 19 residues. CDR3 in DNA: TGTGCCAGCAGTAGACCCTCTGGACAGGGGGTTTTTGGGGCCAACGTCCTGACTTTC. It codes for CASSRPSGQGVFGANVLTF.

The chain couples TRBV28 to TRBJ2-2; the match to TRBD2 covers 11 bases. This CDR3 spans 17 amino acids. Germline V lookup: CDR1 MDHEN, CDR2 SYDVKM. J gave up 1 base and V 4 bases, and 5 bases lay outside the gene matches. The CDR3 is CASSYGLAGGNTGELFF. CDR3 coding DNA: TGTGCCAGCAGTTACGGGCTAGCGGGAGGGAACACCGGGGAGCTGTTTTTT.